This T cell receptor (beta chain) was identified in a study of T cell repertoires in cytomegalovirus infection. Study information: Public TCR beta signatures were indicative of both CMV infection and a matching HLA type.

Findings and limits, study-wide: Within the response measured ex vivo, HLA-C-restricted CMV-specific TCR beta clonotypes were dominant. Carriage of CMV together with the relevant HLA was identifiable through cumulative public TCR beta family frequency.

Notes on this clonotype: The antigen remains unidentified.

Germline lookup yields CDR1 DFQATT and CDR2 SNEGSKA (reference sequence). J lost 0 bases, V lost 1 base, and 13 bases had no gene match. The CDR3 loop spans 19 amino acids. TCRdb re-called the reads through MiXCR, storing one row per CDR3 protein. Of hundreds of thousands of distinct CDR3 sequences listed, approximately 31% are singletons. The V gene is TRBV20-1, the J gene TRBJ2-3; 10 bases fit TRBD2. The sequenced sample was PBMCs. This clonotype originated in a human donor in good health (CMV status not recorded). Some clones in this sample may be carry-over from other donors' samples. The CDR3 loop is CSARAGVAGGPFSTDTQYF. DNA for the CDR3: TGCAGTGCTAGAGCTGGAGTAGCGGGGGGCCCGTTTAGCACAGATACGCAGTATTTT.